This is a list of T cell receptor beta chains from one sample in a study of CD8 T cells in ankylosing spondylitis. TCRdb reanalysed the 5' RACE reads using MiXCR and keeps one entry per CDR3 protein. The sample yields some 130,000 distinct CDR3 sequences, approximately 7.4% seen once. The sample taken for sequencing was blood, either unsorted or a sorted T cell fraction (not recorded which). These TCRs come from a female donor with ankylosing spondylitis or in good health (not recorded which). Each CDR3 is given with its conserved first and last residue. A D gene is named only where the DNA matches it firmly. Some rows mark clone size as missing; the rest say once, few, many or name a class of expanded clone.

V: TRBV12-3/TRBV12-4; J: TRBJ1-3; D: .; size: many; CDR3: CASKHRDTSGNTIYF; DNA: TGTGCCAGCAAACACCGGGACACCTCTGGAAACACCATATATTTT
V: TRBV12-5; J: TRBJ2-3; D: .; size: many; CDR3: CASGLVLRTSTDTQYF; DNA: TGTGCTAGTGGTTTGGTTTTGCGAACTAGCACAGATACGCAGTATTTT
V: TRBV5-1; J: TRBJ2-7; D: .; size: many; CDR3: CASSDIIRDNSYEQYF; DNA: TGCGCCAGCAGCGATATCATCCGGGACAACTCCTACGAGCAGTACTTC
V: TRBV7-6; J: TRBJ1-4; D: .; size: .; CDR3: CASSQQGFSEKLFF; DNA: TGTGCCAGCAGCCAACAGGGCTTCAGTGAAAAACTGTTTTTT
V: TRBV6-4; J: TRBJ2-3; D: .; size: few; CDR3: CASGPVGQVTDTQYF; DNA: TGTGCCAGCGGGCCCGTGGGGCAGGTAACAGATACGCAGTATTTT
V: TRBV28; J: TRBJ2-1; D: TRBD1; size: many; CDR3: CASSQPGQGDNEQFF; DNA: TGTGCCAGCAGTCAACCGGGACAGGGCGACAATGAGCAGTTCTTC
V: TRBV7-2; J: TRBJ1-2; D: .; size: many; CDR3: CASSLGRVGPYGYTF; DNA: TGTGCCAGCAGCTTAGGCAGGGTGGGACCCTATGGCTACACCTTC
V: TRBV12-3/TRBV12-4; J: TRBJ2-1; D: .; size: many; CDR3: CASRPAQTGEGGQFF; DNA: TGTGCCAGCCGCCCGGCCCAGACAGGGGAGGGTGGGCAGTTCTTC
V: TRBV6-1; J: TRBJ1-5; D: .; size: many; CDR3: CASSEVHNQPQHF; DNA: TGTGCCAGCAGTGAAGTGCACAATCAGCCCCAGCATTTT
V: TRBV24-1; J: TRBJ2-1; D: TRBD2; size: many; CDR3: CATSGGPGLAGASSYNEQFF; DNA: TGTGCCACCAGTGGTGGGCCGGGACTAGCGGGGGCTAGCTCCTACAATGAGCAGTTCTTC
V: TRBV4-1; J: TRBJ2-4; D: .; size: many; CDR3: CASSQGIARGAKNIQYF; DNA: TGCGCCAGCAGCCAAGGGATCGCAAGGGGTGCCAAAAACATTCAGTACTTC
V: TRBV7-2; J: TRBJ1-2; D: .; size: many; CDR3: CASSLNLRGDNYGYTF; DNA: TGTGCCAGCAGCTTGAATCTCAGGGGAGATAACTATGGCTACACCTTC
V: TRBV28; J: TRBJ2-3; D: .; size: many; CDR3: CASSLNGRDTQYF; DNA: TGTGCCAGCAGTTTGAATGGAAGAGATACGCAGTATTTT
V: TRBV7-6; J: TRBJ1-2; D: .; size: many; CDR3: CASSSTGLSYGYTF; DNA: TGTGCCAGCAGCTCAACAGGGTTGAGCTATGGCTACACCTTC
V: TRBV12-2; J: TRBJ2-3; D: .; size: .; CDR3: CASRPRTSGLDTQYF; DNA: TGTGCAAGTCGCCCCCGGACTAGCGGGTTGGATACGCAGTATTTT
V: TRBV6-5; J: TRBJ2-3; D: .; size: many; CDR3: CASSYIGGGGTDTQYF; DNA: TGTGCCAGCAGTTACATCGGGGGAGGTGGCACAGATACGCAGTATTTT
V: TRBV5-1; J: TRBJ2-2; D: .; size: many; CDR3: CASSLDGDTGELFF; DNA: TGCGCCAGCAGCTTGGACGGAGACACCGGGGAGCTGTTTTTT
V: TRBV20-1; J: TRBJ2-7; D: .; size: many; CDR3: CSAPLNYEQYF; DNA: TGCAGTGCCCCACTTAACTACGAGCAGTACTTC
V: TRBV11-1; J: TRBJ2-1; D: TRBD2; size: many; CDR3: CASSDGGVSYNEQFF; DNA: TGTGCCAGCTCGGACGGGGGGGTCTCCTACAATGAGCAGTTCTTC
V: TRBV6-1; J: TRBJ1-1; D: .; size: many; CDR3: CASSKQNTEAFF; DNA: TGTGCCAGCAGTAAGCAGAACACTGAAGCTTTCTTT
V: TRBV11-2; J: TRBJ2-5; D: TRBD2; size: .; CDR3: CASSFRSGGETQYF; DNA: TGTGCCAGCAGCTTTCGTTCGGGAGGGGAGACCCAGTACTTC
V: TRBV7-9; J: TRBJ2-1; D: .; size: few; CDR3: CASSLGLSLDEQFF; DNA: TGTGCCAGCAGCTTAGGACTGTCACTCGATGAGCAGTTCTTC
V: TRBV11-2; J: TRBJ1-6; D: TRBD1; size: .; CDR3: CASSSNRGGKHSPLHF; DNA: TGTGCCAGCAGCAGTAACAGGGGCGGCAAGCATTCACCCCTCCACTTT
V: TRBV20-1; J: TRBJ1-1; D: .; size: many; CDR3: CSASLNTEAFF; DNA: TGCAGTGCCTCTTTAAACACTGAAGCTTTCTTT